A single sample gave rise to the 22 T cell receptor beta chains below, sequenced in a study of control samples from healthy donors and cancer patients. The data were produced by immunoSEQ multiplex PCR, yet TCRdb's version contains in-frame clones alone and is incomplete. In the table there are approximately 160,000 clones, 75% to 95% of which are singletons. Sequencing input: blood. These receptors all come from a woman aged 40 to 50 in good health.

The chain has TRBV7-8 and TRBJ2-3; 8 bases agree with TRBD2. There are 16 residues in the CDR3. CDR1 is SGHVS and CDR2 is FQNEAQ in the germline V gene. V was clipped by 1 base and J by 8 bases; unmatched bases: 11. The CDR3 loop reads CASSLGTERGLGTQYF. CDR3 sequence (DNA): TGTGCCAGCAGCTTAGGTACCGAGCGGGGGTTGGGTACGCAGTATTTT.

The V gene is TRBV15, the J gene TRBJ1-4; 10 nucleotides agree with TRBD1. Germline lookup yields CDR1 LNHNV and CDR2 YYDKDF (reference sequence). This CDR3 has 18 amino acids. V trimming: 5 bases; J trimming: 0 bases; junction bases outside the gene matches: 9. CDR3 residues: CATSAPGTGDPTNEKLFF. The CDR3 DNA follows: TGTGCCACCAGCGCTCCCGGGACAGGGGATCCAACTAATGAAAAACTGTTTTTT.

The chain uses TRBV6-1 and TRBJ1-3; tentatively, D is TRBD1 (5 bases). Germline CDR1 is MNHNS and CDR2 is SASEGT. The ends were cut back, 0 bases at V and 2 bases at J, with 8 bases in the middle. This CDR3 is built from 15 residues. This chain's CDR3 is CASSEAAGPGNTIYF. The CDR3 DNA sequence: TGTGCCAGCAGTGAAGCTGCGGGGCCTGGAAACACCATATATTTT.

V gene TRBV20-1 combines with J gene TRBJ1-3; no clear D. The CDR3 sequence is 14 residues long. The V end was cut by 3 bases, the J end by 0 bases, with 9 bases between. The germline CDR1 and CDR2 sequences are DFQATT and SNEGSKA (reference sequence). CDR3 DNA: TGCAGTGCTAGTCCTCCCTACTCTGGAAACACCATATATTTT. This encodes CSASPPYSGNTIYF.

The chain carries TRBV5-1 and TRBJ1-2; D might be TRBD1 (6 bases). Trimming cost V 4 bases and J 0 bases, with 16 bases left between them. The CDR3 consists of 16 residues. Germline CDR1 is SGHRS and CDR2 is YFSETQ. CDR3 amino acids: CASSLAQGNANYGYTF. CDR3 nucleotides: TGCGCCAGCAGCCTAGCACAGGGTAATGCTAACTATGGCTACACCTTC.

The CDR3 DNA is TGTGCCAGCAGCCCCAGCTCCGGGACAGTATTAGGGGAGACCCAGTACTTC. It translates to CASSPSSGTVLGETQYF. The chain carries TRBV11-2 and TRBJ2-5; 7 positions match TRBD1. V shed 5 bases and J 5 bases; nucleotides not matched to a gene: 17. Germline CDR1 SGHAT, CDR2 FQNNGV. This CDR3 comprises 17 residues.

The rearrangement uses TRBV7-9 and TRBJ2-3, with 9 bases lining up with TRBD2. This CDR3 is 15 amino acids long. Germline V gene data show CDR1 as SEHNR and CDR2 as FQNEAQ (reference sequence). With 1 base clipped from V and 4 bases from J, the junction kept 3 bases outside the gene matches. The CDR3 DNA reads TGTGCCAGCAGCTTAGGCGGGGGGGCCGCAGATACGCAGTATTTT. Translation: CASSLGGGAADTQYF.

The table lists this clone with a count of one. This chain uses TRBV27 with TRBJ1-1; possible D gene TRBD1, 5 bases. The germline gives CDR1 MNHEY, CDR2 SMNVEV (reference sequence). The V end lost 6 bases, the J end lost 4 bases, and 30 bases lay between the germline ends. The CDR3 runs 19 residues. CDR3 sequence: CASRLRAGGMLGLATEAFF. In DNA, the CDR3 is TGTGCCAGCAGACTTCGGGCGGGGGGGATGTTAGGGCTGGCCACTGAAGCTTTCTTT.

The rearrangement joins TRBV6-2 or TRBV6-3 to TRBJ2-7; a possible D gene is TRBD1 (5 bases). V shed 0 bases and J shed 4 bases, with 10 bases lying between them. The length of the CDR3 is 14 residues. Germline CDR1 reads MNHEY; CDR2 reads SVGEGT. CDR3 protein: CASSYSGQQYEQYF. The CDR3 DNA follows: TGTGCCAGCAGTTACTCGGGGCAGCAGTACGAGCAGTACTTC.

V usage is TRBV11-2 and J usage is TRBJ2-1, with D perhaps TRBD1 (5 bases). This CDR3 is built from 15 residues. Germline V gene sequence: CDR1 SGHAT, CDR2 FQNNGV. V lost 1 base to trimming and J lost 6 bases, with 13 bases between them. CDR3 DNA sequence: TGTGCCAGCAGCTTAGTAGGCGATAGGGGCAATGAGCAGTTCTTC. Amino acid sequence: CASSLVGDRGNEQFF.

Comments on this clone: The sample contains more than one DNA sequence encoding this CDR3. The chain combines TRBV4-1 with TRBJ2-1; D is undetermined. This CDR3 spans 14 amino acids. Trimming took off 3 bases at V and 8 bases at J, with 14 bases between the two ends. Germline V gene lookup returns CDR1 MGHRA and CDR2 YSYEKL. CDR3 nucleotides: TGCGCCAGCAGCCAGAGGCTAGTCGGCGATGAGCAGTTCTTC. Translation gives CASSQRLVGDEQFF.

This chain joins TRBV7-9 and TRBJ2-7, with a tentative D call TRBD1 (6 bases). V was shortened by 8 bases and J by 4 bases, with 15 bases between the two germline ends. Germline V gene sequence: CDR1 SEHNR, CDR2 FQNEAQ (reference sequence). This CDR3 has 13 residues. The CDR3 protein is CASEPGQVYEQYF. CDR3 in DNA: TGTGCCAGCGAGCCGGGACAAGTTTACGAGCAGTACTTC.

This chain connects TRBV14 to TRBJ2-1; the D gene could be TRBD1 or TRBD2 (5 bases each). The germline CDR1 and CDR2 sequences are SGHDN and FVKESK. The V gene lost 1 base and the J gene lost 0 bases, with 16 bases spanning the gap. This CDR3 comprises 18 residues. The CDR3 sequence: CASSQVNRGPSSYNEQFF. The DNA for the CDR3 is TGTGCCAGCAGCCAAGTCAACCGGGGCCCATCCTCCTACAATGAGCAGTTCTTC.

This rearrangement joins TRBV9 to TRBJ1-3; the D is unclear. V was clipped by 2 bases and J by 0 bases, with 12 bases between them. CDR1 and CDR2 (germline): SGDLS, YYNGEE. This CDR3 region has 16 residues. The CDR3 coding sequence is TGTGCCAGCAGCGTCGGACTCTCACTCTCTGGAAACACCATATATTTT. Protein: CASSVGLSLSGNTIYF. The whole variable domain, filled in from reference TRBV9 and TRBJ1-3, reads DSGVTQTPKHLITATGQRVTLRCSPRSGDLSVYWYQQSLDQGLQFLIQYYNGEERAKGNILERFSAQQFPDLHSELNLSSLELGDSALYFCASSVGLSLSGNTIYFGEGSWLTVV.

V is TRBV24-1 and J is TRBJ2-5; D gene unclear. The length of the CDR3 is 14 residues. The germline gives CDR1 KGHDR, CDR2 SFDVKD. Trimming took 6 bases from V and 5 from J, leaving 15 bases between them. The CDR3 sequence: CATSPDLPRETQYF. CDR3 coding DNA: TGTGCCACCAGTCCGGACCTCCCCCGGGAGACCCAGTACTTC.

The rearrangement links TRBV18 to TRBJ2-2; D possibly corresponds to TRBD1 (5 bases). V was trimmed by 5 bases and J by 5 bases, leaving 12 bases between them. The CDR3 covers 14 residues. Germline V gene data show CDR1 as KGHSH and CDR2 as LQKENI. The CDR3 sequence: CASSSLSGTGELFF. The CDR3 DNA reads TGTGCCAGCTCATCATTGTCAGGGACCGGGGAGCTGTTTTTT.

The gene calls are TRBV14 and TRBJ2-3; D ambiguous. There are 12 residues in the CDR3. V was pared by 0 bases and J by 10 bases, with 8 bases between. Germline V gives CDR1 SGHDN, CDR2 FVKESK. The CDR3 loop reads CASSQEIYPQYF. The CDR3 bases are TGTGCCAGCAGCCAAGAAATCTATCCGCAGTATTTT.

This clone was observed once. V is TRBV5-4 and J is TRBJ2-7, with D unresolved. CDR1 is SGHNT, CDR2 YYREEE, per germline (reference sequence). The V end lost 5 bases, the J end lost 2 bases, and 20 bases lay between the germline ends. There are 16 residues in the CDR3. Here the CDR3 reads CASSPTPNSVTYEQYF. Here the CDR3 DNA reads TGTGCCAGCAGTCCCACTCCCAACTCAGTAACCTACGAGCAGTACTTC.

The V and J genes are TRBV9 and TRBJ2-3; 10 bases are a match to TRBD1. CDR1 and CDR2 from the germline V gene are SGDLS and YYNGEE. The J segment lost 0 bases and the V segment lost 3 bases, leaving 7 bases of the junction unmatched. This CDR3 contains 17 residues. This CDR3 reads CASSEGMTGGSTDTQYF. The CDR3 DNA reads as TGTGCCAGCAGCGAGGGGATGACAGGGGGCAGCACAGATACGCAGTATTTT.

This clone was observed once. The rearrangement joins TRBV19 to TRBJ2-7; TRBD1 is a possible D gene (6 bases). CDR1 and CDR2 from the germline V gene are LNHDA and SQIVND (reference sequence). The CDR3 is 14 residues long. V gave up 4 bases and J gave up 2 bases, with 12 bases separating them. The CDR3 protein is CASSSRTATYEQYF. The CDR3 DNA reads as TGTGCCAGTAGTAGCCGGACAGCAACCTACGAGCAGTACTTC.

This chain uses TRBV2 with TRBJ2-7; D may be TRBD2 (5 bases). CDR3 length: 15 amino acids. Germline-derived CDR1 and CDR2 are SNHLY and FYNNEI. Trimming pared 7 bases from V and 6 bases from J, leaving 22 bases between. In DNA, the CDR3 is TGTGCCAGCAAAACTAAGCTAGCATCAACTCCCGAGCAGTACTTC. It codes for CASKTKLASTPEQYF.

J is TRBJ1-4 and V is TRBV19; D is possibly TRBD1 (5 bases). V lost 5 bases to trimming and J lost 8 bases, with 18 bases between them. There are 15 residues in the CDR3. Germline V gene lookup returns CDR1 LNHDA and CDR2 SQIVND (reference sequence). Written as DNA, the CDR3 is TGTGCCAGTAGTGTACATGGGGCAGATCCAGAAAAACTGTTTTTT. Translation gives CASSVHGADPEKLFF.